These T cell receptor beta chains were read from a single sample in a study of T cell repertoires in cytomegalovirus infection. Using its own MiXCR run on the reads, TCRdb lists one record per CDR3 protein. The sample gives about 180,000 distinct CDR3 sequences, approximately 18% of which show up once; approximately 25% is in the top ten. The sample was CD8+ T cells from PBMCs. These receptors originate from a human donor in good health (CMV status not recorded). Some clones in this sample may be carry-over from other donors' samples. The CDR3 runs from the conserved cysteine through the conserved F or W. The D gene is left open where the match is weak. Not all rows give a size; the values are once, few, many and, for expanded clones, a class.

v_call: TRBV7-8
j_call: TRBJ1-1
d_call: -
clone_size: many
cdr3_aa: CASSLEVGGEAFF
cdr3_nt: TGTGCCAGCAGCTTAGAGGTGGGTGGTGAAGCTTTCTTT

v_call: TRBV28
j_call: TRBJ2-2
d_call: TRBD1
clone_size: few
cdr3_aa: CASIDTGAGELFF
cdr3_nt: TGTGCCAGCATCGATACAGGGGCCGGGGAGCTGTTTTTT

v_call: TRBV19
j_call: TRBJ2-1
d_call: TRBD2
clone_size: few
cdr3_aa: CASRISGTSYYNEQFF
cdr3_nt: TGTGCCAGTAGAATTTCCGGGACTAGCTACTACAATGAGCAGTTCTTC

v_call: TRBV7-2
j_call: TRBJ2-5
d_call: TRBD1
clone_size: -
cdr3_aa: CASSPWTGRQETQYF
cdr3_nt: TGTGCCAGCAGCCCATGGACAGGGAGGCAGGAGACCCAGTACTTC

v_call: TRBV7-2
j_call: TRBJ2-1
d_call: -
clone_size: few
cdr3_aa: CASSLLGPEQFF
cdr3_nt: TGTGCCAGCAGCTTATTAGGCCCTGAGCAGTTCTTC

v_call: TRBV7-9
j_call: TRBJ2-7
d_call: -
clone_size: -
cdr3_aa: CASSLYKGYPHEQYF
cdr3_nt: TGTGCCAGCAGCTTATACAAAGGGTACCCGCACGAGCAGTACTTC

v_call: TRBV4-1
j_call: TRBJ2-3
d_call: -
clone_size: few
cdr3_aa: CASSQNPDGTDTQYF
cdr3_nt: TGCGCCAGCAGCCAAAACCCCGACGGGACAGATACGCAGTATTTT

v_call: TRBV9
j_call: TRBJ2-1
d_call: TRBD2
clone_size: few
cdr3_aa: CASSAPTSGGPNNEQFF
cdr3_nt: TGTGCCAGCAGCGCACCCACCAGCGGGGGGCCGAACAATGAGCAGTTCTTC

v_call: TRBV14
j_call: TRBJ2-7
d_call: TRBD1
clone_size: -
cdr3_aa: CASSSDRTFSYEQYF
cdr3_nt: TGTGCCAGCAGCTCGGACAGGACCTTCTCCTACGAGCAGTACTTC

v_call: TRBV13
j_call: TRBJ1-3
d_call: -
clone_size: -
cdr3_aa: CASRGAGPPGNTIYF
cdr3_nt: TGTGCCAGCAGGGGAGCAGGGCCCCCTGGAAACACCATATATTTT

v_call: TRBV6-2/TRBV6-3
j_call: TRBJ1-1
d_call: -
clone_size: -
cdr3_aa: CASSYRTLNTEAFF
cdr3_nt: TGTGCCAGCAGTTACCGTACCTTAAACACTGAAGCTTTCTTT

v_call: TRBV7-2
j_call: TRBJ1-1
d_call: -
clone_size: -
cdr3_aa: CASSLGTGFMNTEAFF
cdr3_nt: TGTGCCAGCAGCCTGGGAACAGGTTTTATGAACACTGAAGCTTTCTTT

v_call: TRBV28
j_call: TRBJ2-1
d_call: -
clone_size: few
cdr3_aa: CASRGVSYNEQFF
cdr3_nt: TGTGCCAGCAGGGGTGTCTCCTACAATGAGCAGTTCTTC

v_call: TRBV7-8
j_call: TRBJ1-1
d_call: -
clone_size: -
cdr3_aa: CASSPEGGGSDAEAFF
cdr3_nt: TGTGCCAGCAGCCCAGAGGGGGGGGGGTCGGACGCTGAAGCTTTCTTT

v_call: TRBV5-6
j_call: TRBJ1-5
d_call: TRBD1
clone_size: -
cdr3_aa: CASSPGQGNQPQHF
cdr3_nt: TGTGCCAGCAGTCCGGGACAGGGTAATCAGCCCCAGCATTTT

v_call: TRBV28
j_call: TRBJ1-2
d_call: -
clone_size: -
cdr3_aa: CASRRGPAPYGYTF
cdr3_nt: TGTGCCAGCAGGCGAGGACCAGCGCCGTATGGCTACACCTTC

v_call: TRBV7-6
j_call: TRBJ1-2
d_call: -
clone_size: many
cdr3_aa: CASSLAYEGKGYTF
cdr3_nt: TGTGCCAGCAGCTTAGCATATGAGGGAAAAGGCTACACCTTC

v_call: TRBV28
j_call: TRBJ1-1
d_call: -
clone_size: few
cdr3_aa: CASSLLRDTVNTEAFF
cdr3_nt: TGTGCCAGCAGTTTATTAAGGGACACGGTGAACACTGAAGCTTTCTTT

v_call: TRBV20-1
j_call: TRBJ2-2
d_call: -
clone_size: few
cdr3_aa: CSALTDTGELFF
cdr3_nt: TGCAGTGCCCTCACTGACACCGGGGAGCTGTTTTTT

v_call: TRBV6-2/TRBV6-3
j_call: TRBJ2-7
d_call: -
clone_size: -
cdr3_aa: CASSYGQGFLSSYEQYF
cdr3_nt: TGTGCCAGCAGTTACGGCCAGGGGTTCCTCTCCTCCTACGAGCAGTACTTC

v_call: TRBV2
j_call: TRBJ2-4
d_call: -
clone_size: -
cdr3_aa: CASSPSKGENIQYF
cdr3_nt: TGTGCCAGCAGCCCGAGTAAGGGCGAAAACATTCAGTACTTC

v_call: TRBV4-1
j_call: TRBJ2-2
d_call: -
clone_size: -
cdr3_aa: CASSRGVTTGELFF
cdr3_nt: TGCGCCAGCAGCCGAGGGGTTACGACCGGGGAGCTGTTTTTT

v_call: TRBV4-1
j_call: TRBJ2-4
d_call: TRBD1
clone_size: -
cdr3_aa: CASSQASTGGLWGNIQYF
cdr3_nt: TGCGCCAGCAGCCAAGCCTCGACAGGGGGCCTTTGGGGAAACATTCAGTACTTC

v_call: TRBV7-9
j_call: TRBJ2-5
d_call: -
clone_size: many
cdr3_aa: CASSLDRGETQYF
cdr3_nt: TGTGCCAGCAGTTTGGATAGGGGGGAGACCCAGTACTTC

v_call: TRBV28
j_call: TRBJ1-1
d_call: -
clone_size: -
cdr3_aa: CASSFLGTEAFF
cdr3_nt: TGTGCCAGCAGTTTCTTGGGGACTGAAGCTTTCTTT

v_call: TRBV27
j_call: TRBJ2-1
d_call: -
clone_size: few
cdr3_aa: CASSVAGYSYNEQFF
cdr3_nt: TGTGCCAGTAGTGTTGCGGGGTACTCCTACAATGAGCAGTTCTTC

v_call: TRBV6-1
j_call: TRBJ1-1
d_call: -
clone_size: -
cdr3_aa: CAIWGALEAFF
cdr3_nt: TGTGCCATCTGGGGGGCCTTAGAAGCTTTCTTT

v_call: TRBV6-5
j_call: TRBJ1-6
d_call: TRBD1
clone_size: few
cdr3_aa: CASSSRPGQGGSPLHF
cdr3_nt: TGTGCCAGCAGTTCCCGGCCGGGACAGGGAGGCTCACCCCTCCACTTT

v_call: TRBV13
j_call: TRBJ1-4
d_call: -
clone_size: -
cdr3_aa: CASSQQGRPLEKLFF
cdr3_nt: TGTGCCAGCAGCCAGCAGGGGCGCCCTTTGGAAAAACTGTTTTTT

v_call: TRBV28
j_call: TRBJ2-1
d_call: -
clone_size: -
cdr3_aa: CASTTGRQGYTGEQFF
cdr3_nt: TGTGCCAGCACCACCGGTCGTCAGGGGTACACGGGGGAGCAGTTCTTC

v_call: TRBV6-2/TRBV6-3
j_call: TRBJ2-7
d_call: -
clone_size: few
cdr3_aa: CASRYSPGVNSYEQYF
cdr3_nt: TGTGCCAGCAGATACTCACCAGGGGTAAACTCCTACGAGCAGTACTTC

v_call: TRBV27
j_call: TRBJ1-1
d_call: TRBD1
clone_size: few
cdr3_aa: CASSTLRQGWTEAFF
cdr3_nt: TGTGCCAGCAGTACTCTCCGACAGGGTTGGACTGAGGCTTTCTTT

v_call: TRBV7-6
j_call: TRBJ1-1
d_call: TRBD1
clone_size: -
cdr3_aa: CASSRDSLLF
cdr3_nt: TGTGCCAGCAGCCGGGACAGTCTACTTTTT

v_call: TRBV7-9
j_call: TRBJ1-2
d_call: -
clone_size: -
cdr3_aa: CASSLGRITNYGYTF
cdr3_nt: TGTGCCAGCAGCCTCGGACGGATCACTAACTATGGCTACACCTTC

v_call: TRBV7-9
j_call: TRBJ2-5
d_call: TRBD1
clone_size: -
cdr3_aa: CASSDDRGETQYF
cdr3_nt: TGTGCCAGCAGCGACGACAGGGGGGAGACCCAGTACTTC

v_call: TRBV7-2
j_call: TRBJ2-5
d_call: -
clone_size: -
cdr3_aa: CARLSAVEDQETQYF
cdr3_nt: TGTGCCCGCCTTTCGGCGGTTGAGGACCAAGAGACCCAGTACTTC

v_call: TRBV6-6
j_call: TRBJ2-7
d_call: -
clone_size: -
cdr3_aa: CASLDGYEQYF
cdr3_nt: TGTGCCAGCCTTGACGGCTACGAGCAGTACTTC

v_call: TRBV20-1
j_call: TRBJ2-4
d_call: TRBD1
clone_size: -
cdr3_aa: CSAKTPGQEEEGQYF
cdr3_nt: TGCAGTGCTAAGACCCCGGGACAGGAGGAAGAAGGGCAGTACTTC

v_call: TRBV6-5
j_call: TRBJ2-3
d_call: -
clone_size: -
cdr3_aa: CASSYSPDDNTDTQYF
cdr3_nt: TGTGCCAGCAGTTACTCCCCGGACGACAACACAGATACGCAGTATTTT

v_call: TRBV9
j_call: TRBJ1-5
d_call: -
clone_size: few
cdr3_aa: CASSVEGTFNQPQHF
cdr3_nt: TGTGCCAGCAGCGTAGAAGGGACATTCAATCAGCCCCAGCATTTT

v_call: TRBV7-9
j_call: TRBJ1-1
d_call: TRBD1
clone_size: -
cdr3_aa: CASSSSPDRGNTEAFF
cdr3_nt: TGTGCCAGCAGCTCCAGCCCCGACAGGGGGAACACTGAAGCTTTCTTT

v_call: TRBV6-4
j_call: TRBJ2-1
d_call: TRBD1
clone_size: -
cdr3_aa: CASSDGTGGGRNEQFF
cdr3_nt: TGTGCCAGCAGTGACGGGACAGGGGGCGGGCGGAATGAGCAGTTCTTC

v_call: TRBV7-2
j_call: TRBJ1-2
d_call: -
clone_size: few
cdr3_aa: CASSYPGQKDYGYTF
cdr3_nt: TGTGCCAGCAGCTACCCGGGACAAAAAGACTATGGCTACACCTTC

v_call: TRBV7-8
j_call: TRBJ2-2
d_call: -
clone_size: few
cdr3_aa: CALGGSTGELFF
cdr3_nt: TGTGCCCTAGGGGGTAGCACCGGGGAGCTGTTTTTT

v_call: TRBV10-3
j_call: TRBJ2-2
d_call: -
clone_size: few
cdr3_aa: CAILADSDGELFF
cdr3_nt: TGTGCCATTTTAGCTGATTCCGACGGGGAGCTGTTTTTT

v_call: TRBV7-9
j_call: TRBJ1-1
d_call: -
clone_size: many
cdr3_aa: CASSLTSTGNTEAFF
cdr3_nt: TGTGCCAGCAGCTTAACATCGACGGGAAACACTGAAGCTTTCTTT

v_call: TRBV7-8
j_call: TRBJ2-1
d_call: TRBD2
clone_size: many
cdr3_aa: CASRTSGVNNEQFF
cdr3_nt: TGTGCCAGCAGGACTAGCGGTGTAAACAATGAGCAGTTCTTC

v_call: TRBV15
j_call: TRBJ2-7
d_call: TRBD2
clone_size: -
cdr3_aa: CATSTSRGGNEQYF
cdr3_nt: TGTGCCACCAGCACTTCCCGGGGGGGGAACGAGCAGTACTTC

v_call: TRBV2
j_call: TRBJ2-5
d_call: TRBD2
clone_size: once
cdr3_aa: CASSDGLAGGPWRETQYF
cdr3_nt: TGTGCCAGCAGTGACGGTCTAGCGGGGGGCCCGTGGCGTGAGACCCAGTACTTC

v_call: TRBV27
j_call: TRBJ2-7
d_call: -
clone_size: few
cdr3_aa: CATGTPYEQYF
cdr3_nt: TGTGCCACCGGTACCCCGTACGAGCAGTACTTC

v_call: TRBV7-8
j_call: TRBJ1-5
d_call: -
clone_size: few
cdr3_aa: CASSLEQRDQPQHF
cdr3_nt: TGTGCCAGCAGCTTAGAACAGCGAGATCAGCCCCAGCATTTT

v_call: TRBV24-1
j_call: TRBJ2-1
d_call: -
clone_size: -
cdr3_aa: CATSERLGGEQFF
cdr3_nt: TGTGCCACCAGTGAAAGGTTAGGGGGTGAGCAGTTCTTC

v_call: TRBV29-1
j_call: TRBJ2-7
d_call: -
clone_size: few
cdr3_aa: CSVPTQGEQYF
cdr3_nt: TGCAGCGTGCCGACCCAGGGCGAGCAGTACTTC

v_call: TRBV28
j_call: TRBJ2-1
d_call: TRBD2
clone_size: -
cdr3_aa: CASSSPRGVPYNEQFF
cdr3_nt: TGTGCCAGCAGCTCCCCTCGGGGGGTCCCCTACAATGAGCAGTTCTTC

v_call: TRBV29-1
j_call: TRBJ2-2
d_call: -
clone_size: few
cdr3_aa: CSVLRLTNTGELFF
cdr3_nt: TGCAGCGTTCTCAGACTTACGAACACCGGGGAGCTGTTTTTT

v_call: TRBV4-1
j_call: TRBJ1-3
d_call: -
clone_size: -
cdr3_aa: CASSPKPPGAGNTIYF
cdr3_nt: TGCGCCAGCAGCCCTAAACCACCCGGGGCCGGAAACACCATATATTTT

v_call: TRBV29-1
j_call: TRBJ2-7
d_call: -
clone_size: few
cdr3_aa: CSVEGKIHEQYF
cdr3_nt: TGCAGCGTTGAGGGTAAGATCCACGAGCAGTACTTC

v_call: TRBV6-2/TRBV6-3
j_call: TRBJ2-2
d_call: TRBD1
clone_size: few
cdr3_aa: CASSYSLTGDTGELFF
cdr3_nt: TGTGCCAGCAGTTACTCTCTCACAGGGGACACCGGGGAGCTGTTTTTT

v_call: TRBV2
j_call: TRBJ1-1
d_call: TRBD1
clone_size: -
cdr3_aa: CASRREGQGASEAFF
cdr3_nt: TGTGCCAGCAGGAGGGAGGGACAGGGGGCCTCTGAAGCTTTCTTT

v_call: TRBV6-6
j_call: TRBJ2-7
d_call: -
clone_size: few
cdr3_aa: CASSGFLTSYEQYF
cdr3_nt: TGTGCCAGCAGTGGGTTCTTAACGTCCTACGAGCAGTACTTC